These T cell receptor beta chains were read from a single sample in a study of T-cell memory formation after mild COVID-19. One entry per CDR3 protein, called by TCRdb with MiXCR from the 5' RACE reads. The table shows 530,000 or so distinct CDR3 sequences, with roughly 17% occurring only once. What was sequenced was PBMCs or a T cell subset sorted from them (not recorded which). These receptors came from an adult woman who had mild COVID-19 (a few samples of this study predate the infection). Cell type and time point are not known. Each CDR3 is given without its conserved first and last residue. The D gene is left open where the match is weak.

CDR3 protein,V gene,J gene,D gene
ASSLGDYNTDTQY,TRBV12-3/TRBV12-4,TRBJ2-3,.
ASSLRRYTGELF,TRBV7-2,TRBJ2-2,.
ASSPRVNTGELF,TRBV7-3,TRBJ2-2,.
AHRLNQETQY,TRBV6-1,TRBJ2-5,.
ASSLGSLGNEKLF,TRBV5-1,TRBJ1-4,.
ASSAYFYEQY,TRBV7-2,TRBJ2-7,.
ASSPLSPPSTGELF,TRBV27,TRBJ2-2,.
ASSLDGPSTDTQY,TRBV7-8,TRBJ2-3,.
ASSRTGEPEAF,TRBV6-5,TRBJ1-1,TRBD1
SAPPPTASSYEQY,TRBV20-1,TRBJ2-7,.
ASSYLHNEQF,TRBV12-3/TRBV12-4,TRBJ2-1,.
ATSDSRQGANTDTQY,TRBV24-1,TRBJ2-3,TRBD1
ASSSTASTDTQY,TRBV18,TRBJ2-3,.
ASSQGQGRLEQY,TRBV6-5,TRBJ2-7,TRBD1
ASSPPGRAYNEQF,TRBV18,TRBJ2-1,TRBD2
ASSPRTFSGNTIY,TRBV14,TRBJ1-3,.
ASSLPGQYYNEQF,TRBV7-9,TRBJ2-1,TRBD1
SARGARDENTEAF,TRBV20-1,TRBJ1-1,.
ASSKTPAFITTGAYEQY,TRBV19,TRBJ2-7,.
ASSLVWGDKETQY,TRBV7-2,TRBJ2-5,.
SVTIPETLSYEQY,TRBV29-1,TRBJ2-7,.
ATGGREDTEAF,TRBV24-1,TRBJ1-1,.
SARFARGNQPQH,TRBV20-1,TRBJ1-5,TRBD1
ASSPQTGGGEKLF,TRBV6-5,TRBJ1-4,TRBD1
SVGFPSTVETQY,TRBV29-1,TRBJ2-5,.
ASRLTSGNTIY,TRBV11-2,TRBJ1-3,.
ASSLRRSGTDTQY,TRBV7-9,TRBJ2-3,.
ATIGGGRPNEQF,TRBV15,TRBJ2-1,TRBD2
ASSQNHIPPKRTGNTIY,TRBV4-1,TRBJ1-3,.
ASSLEVVSRGGYT,TRBV5-6,TRBJ1-2,.
ASRGTPGFGEQF,TRBV6-5,TRBJ2-1,.
ASSFQGAGAAYEQY,TRBV7-2,TRBJ2-7,.
SARDPAQIVEQF,TRBV20-1,TRBJ2-1,.
ASSVEAGGYHEQY,TRBV9,TRBJ2-7,TRBD1
ASSQDWWSGEGYT,TRBV3-1,TRBJ1-2,.
AVKPGHHTDTQY,TRBV6-5,TRBJ2-3,.
ASSLFHTGSLDTQY,TRBV7-2,TRBJ2-3,.
ASLPGARALGTEAF,TRBV25-1,TRBJ1-1,.
ASSIASSYNEQF,TRBV7-6,TRBJ2-1,.
ASSLVPGLAGANEQF,TRBV11-3,TRBJ2-1,TRBD2
ASSLARTGAGELF,TRBV7-8,TRBJ2-2,TRBD1
SAAGEGLAGGETQY,TRBV20-1,TRBJ2-5,TRBD2
ASSSLDGENQPQH,TRBV12-3/TRBV12-4,TRBJ1-5,.
ASSLYRGQQPQH,TRBV27,TRBJ1-5,.
ASSFSAAAGGGEDIQY,TRBV12-3/TRBV12-4,TRBJ2-4,TRBD1